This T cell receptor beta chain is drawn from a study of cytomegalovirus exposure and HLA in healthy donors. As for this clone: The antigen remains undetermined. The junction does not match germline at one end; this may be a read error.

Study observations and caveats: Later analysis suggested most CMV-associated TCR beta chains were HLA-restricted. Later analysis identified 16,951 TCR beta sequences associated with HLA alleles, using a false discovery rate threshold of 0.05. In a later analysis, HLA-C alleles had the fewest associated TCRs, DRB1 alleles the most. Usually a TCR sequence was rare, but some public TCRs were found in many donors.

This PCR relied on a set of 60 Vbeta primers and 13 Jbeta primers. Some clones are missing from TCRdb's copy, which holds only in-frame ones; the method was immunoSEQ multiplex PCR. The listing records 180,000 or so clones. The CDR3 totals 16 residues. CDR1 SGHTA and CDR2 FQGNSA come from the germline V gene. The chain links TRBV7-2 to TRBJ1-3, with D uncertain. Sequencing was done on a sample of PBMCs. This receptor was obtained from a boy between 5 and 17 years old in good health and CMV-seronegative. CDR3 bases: TGTGCCAGCAGCATCCTGGAGGCCAGCTCTGGATACACCATATATTTT. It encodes CASSILEASSGYTIYF.